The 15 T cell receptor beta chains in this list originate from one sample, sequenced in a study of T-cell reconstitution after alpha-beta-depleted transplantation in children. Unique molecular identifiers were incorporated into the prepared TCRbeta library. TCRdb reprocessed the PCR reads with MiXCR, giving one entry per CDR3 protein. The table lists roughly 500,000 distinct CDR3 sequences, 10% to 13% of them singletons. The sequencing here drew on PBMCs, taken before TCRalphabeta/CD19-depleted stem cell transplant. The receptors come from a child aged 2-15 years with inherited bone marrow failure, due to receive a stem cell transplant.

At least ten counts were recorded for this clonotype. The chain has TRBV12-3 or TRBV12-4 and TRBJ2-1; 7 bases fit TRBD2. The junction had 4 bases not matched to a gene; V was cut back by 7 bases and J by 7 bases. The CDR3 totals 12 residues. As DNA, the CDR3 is TGTGCCAGCACCCTTAGCGGGAATGAGCAGTTCTTC. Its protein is CASTLSGNEQFF.

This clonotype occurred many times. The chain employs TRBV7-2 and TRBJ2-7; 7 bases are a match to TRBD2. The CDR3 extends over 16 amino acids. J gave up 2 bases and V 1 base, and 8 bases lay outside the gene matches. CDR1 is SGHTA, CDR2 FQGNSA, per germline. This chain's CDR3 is CASSLVPASGAYEQYF. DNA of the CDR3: TGTGCCAGCAGCTTAGTCCCGGCTAGCGGTGCCTACGAGCAGTACTTC.

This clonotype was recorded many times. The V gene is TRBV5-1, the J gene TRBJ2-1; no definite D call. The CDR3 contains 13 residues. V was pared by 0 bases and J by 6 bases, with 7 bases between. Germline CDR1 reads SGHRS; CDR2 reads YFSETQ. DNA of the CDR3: TGCGCCAGCAGCTTGGCCGTGCCCAATGAGCAGTTCTTC. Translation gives CASSLAVPNEQFF.

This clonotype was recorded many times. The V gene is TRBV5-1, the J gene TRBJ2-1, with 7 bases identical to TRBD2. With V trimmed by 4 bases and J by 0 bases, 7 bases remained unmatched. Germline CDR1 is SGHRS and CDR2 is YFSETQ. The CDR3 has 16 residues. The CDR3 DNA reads TGCGCCAGCAGCCAGAAGAGCGGGATCTCCTACAATGAGCAGTTCTTC. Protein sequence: CASSQKSGISYNEQFF. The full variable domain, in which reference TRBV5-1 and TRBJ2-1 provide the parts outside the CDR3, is KAGVTQTPRYLIKTRGQQVTLSCSPISGHRSVSWYQQTPGQGLQFLFEYFSETQRNKGNFPGRFSGRQFSNSRSEMNVSTLELGDSALYLCASSQKSGISYNEQFFGPGTRLTVL.

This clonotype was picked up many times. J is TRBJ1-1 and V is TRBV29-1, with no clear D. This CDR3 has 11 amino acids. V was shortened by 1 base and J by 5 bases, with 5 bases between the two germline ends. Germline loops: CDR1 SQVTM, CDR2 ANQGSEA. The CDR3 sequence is CSVEGLTEAFF. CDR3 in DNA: TGCAGCGTTGAAGGTTTGACTGAAGCTTTCTTT.

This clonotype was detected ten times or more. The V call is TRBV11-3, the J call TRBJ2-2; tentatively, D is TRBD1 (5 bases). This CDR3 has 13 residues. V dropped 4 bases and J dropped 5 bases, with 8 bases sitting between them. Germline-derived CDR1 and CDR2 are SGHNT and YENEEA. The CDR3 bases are TGTGCCAGCAGCTCCAGGGATACCGGGGAGCTGTTTTTT. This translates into CASSSRDTGELFF. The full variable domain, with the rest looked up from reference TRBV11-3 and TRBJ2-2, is EAGVVQSPRYKIIEKKQPVAFWCNPISGHNTLYWYLQNLGQGPELLIRYENEEAVDDSQLPKDRFSAERLKGVDSTLKIQPAELGDSAVYLCASSSRDTGELFFGEGSRLTVL.

In DNA form, the CDR3 reads TGCGCCAGCAGCTTGAAAGGGACTGAAGCTTTCTTT. Translating gives CASSLKGTEAFF. V is TRBV5-1 and J is TRBJ1-1; no clear D gene. V was cut by 1 base and J by 5 bases, with 6 bases left in between. In germline, CDR1 is SGHRS, CDR2 YFSETQ. This CDR3 is built from 12 residues.

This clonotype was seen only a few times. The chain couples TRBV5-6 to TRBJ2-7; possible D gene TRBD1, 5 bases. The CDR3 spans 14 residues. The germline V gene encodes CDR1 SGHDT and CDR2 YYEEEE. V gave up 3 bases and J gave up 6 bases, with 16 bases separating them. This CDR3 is CASSSSPPGFEQYF. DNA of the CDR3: TGTGCCAGCAGCTCCTCTCCTCCAGGGTTCGAGCAGTACTTC.

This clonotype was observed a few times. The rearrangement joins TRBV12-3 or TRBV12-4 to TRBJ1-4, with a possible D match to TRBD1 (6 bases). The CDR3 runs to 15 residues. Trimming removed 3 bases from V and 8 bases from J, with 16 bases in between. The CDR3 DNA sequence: TGTGCCAGCAGTTTCACGGGGGGCCCCCCCGAAAAACTGTTTTTT. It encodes CASSFTGGPPEKLFF.

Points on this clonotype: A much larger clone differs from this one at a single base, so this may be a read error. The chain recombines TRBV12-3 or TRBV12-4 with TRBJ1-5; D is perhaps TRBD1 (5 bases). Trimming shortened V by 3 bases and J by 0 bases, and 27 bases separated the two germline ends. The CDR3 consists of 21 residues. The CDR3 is CASSFGGFPVCRQHSNQPQHF. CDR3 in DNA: TGTGCCAGCAGTTTCGGCGGGTTTCCGGTGTGCCGACAGCATAGCAATCAGCCCCAGCATTTT.

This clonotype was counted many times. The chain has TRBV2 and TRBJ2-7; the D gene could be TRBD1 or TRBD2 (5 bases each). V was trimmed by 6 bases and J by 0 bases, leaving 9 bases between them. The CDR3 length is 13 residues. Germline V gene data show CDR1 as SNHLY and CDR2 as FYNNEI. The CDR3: CASREGNSYEQYF. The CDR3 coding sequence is TGTGCCAGCAGAGAGGGGAACTCCTACGAGCAGTACTTC.

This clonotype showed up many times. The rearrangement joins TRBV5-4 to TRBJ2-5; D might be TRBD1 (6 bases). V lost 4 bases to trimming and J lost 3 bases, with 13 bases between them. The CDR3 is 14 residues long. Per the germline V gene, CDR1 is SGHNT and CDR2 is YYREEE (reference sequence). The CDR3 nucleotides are TGTGCCAGCAGCGTAAACAGGGCGGAAGAGACCCAGTACTTC. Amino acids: CASSVNRAEETQYF.

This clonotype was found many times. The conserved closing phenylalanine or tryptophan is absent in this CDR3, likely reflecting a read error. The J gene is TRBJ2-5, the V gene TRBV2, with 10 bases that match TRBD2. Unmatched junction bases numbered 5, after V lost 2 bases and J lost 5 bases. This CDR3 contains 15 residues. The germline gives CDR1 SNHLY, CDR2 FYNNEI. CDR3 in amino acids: CASSELAGAEETQYL. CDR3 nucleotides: TGTGCCAGCAGTGAACTAGCGGGAGCCGAGGAGACCCAGTACCTC.

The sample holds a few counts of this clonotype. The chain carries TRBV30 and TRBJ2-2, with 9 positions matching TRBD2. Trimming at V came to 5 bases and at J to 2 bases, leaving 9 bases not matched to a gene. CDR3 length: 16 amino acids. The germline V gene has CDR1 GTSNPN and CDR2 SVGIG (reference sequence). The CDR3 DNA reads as TGTGCCTGGGAGGGTGACCTAGCGGGAAACACCGGGGAGCTGTTTTTT. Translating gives CAWEGDLAGNTGELFF.

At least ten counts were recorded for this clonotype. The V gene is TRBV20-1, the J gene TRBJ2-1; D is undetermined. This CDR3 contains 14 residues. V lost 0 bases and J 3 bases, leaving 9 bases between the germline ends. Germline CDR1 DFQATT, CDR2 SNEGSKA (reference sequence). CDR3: CSARDLVGYNEQFF. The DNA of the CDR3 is TGCAGTGCTAGAGATCTGGTGGGCTACAATGAGCAGTTCTTC.